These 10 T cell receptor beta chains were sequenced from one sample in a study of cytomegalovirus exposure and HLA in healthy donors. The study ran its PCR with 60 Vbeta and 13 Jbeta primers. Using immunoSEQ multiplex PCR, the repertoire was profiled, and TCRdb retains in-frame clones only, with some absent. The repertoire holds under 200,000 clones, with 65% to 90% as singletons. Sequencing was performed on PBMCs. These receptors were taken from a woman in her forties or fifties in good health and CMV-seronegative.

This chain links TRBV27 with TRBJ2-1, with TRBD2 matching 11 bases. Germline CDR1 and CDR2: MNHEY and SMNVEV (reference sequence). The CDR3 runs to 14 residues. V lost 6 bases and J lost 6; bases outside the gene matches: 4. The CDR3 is CASRLAGAGNEQFF. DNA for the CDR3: TGTGCCAGCAGACTAGCGGGAGCCGGCAATGAGCAGTTCTTC.

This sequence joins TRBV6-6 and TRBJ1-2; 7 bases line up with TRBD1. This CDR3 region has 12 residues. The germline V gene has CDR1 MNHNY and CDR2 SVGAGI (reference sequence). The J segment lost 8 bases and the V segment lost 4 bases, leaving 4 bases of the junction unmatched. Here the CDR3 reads CASSSRGEGYTF. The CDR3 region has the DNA TGTGCCAGCAGTTCCAGGGGGGAGGGCTACACCTTC.

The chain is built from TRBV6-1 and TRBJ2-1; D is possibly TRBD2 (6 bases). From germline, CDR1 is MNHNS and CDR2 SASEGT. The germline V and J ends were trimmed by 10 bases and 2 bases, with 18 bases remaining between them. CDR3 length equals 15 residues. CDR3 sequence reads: CATPGGGTPYNEQFF. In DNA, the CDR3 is TGTGCCACCCCGGGTGGCGGGACCCCCTACAATGAGCAGTTCTTC.

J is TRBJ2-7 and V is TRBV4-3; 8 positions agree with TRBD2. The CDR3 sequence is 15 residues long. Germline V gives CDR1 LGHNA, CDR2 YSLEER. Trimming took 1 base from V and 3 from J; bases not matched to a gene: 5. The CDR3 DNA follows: TGCGCCAGCAGCCAAGGCACTAGCGGTAACTACGAGCAGTACTTC. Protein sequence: CASSQGTSGNYEQYF.

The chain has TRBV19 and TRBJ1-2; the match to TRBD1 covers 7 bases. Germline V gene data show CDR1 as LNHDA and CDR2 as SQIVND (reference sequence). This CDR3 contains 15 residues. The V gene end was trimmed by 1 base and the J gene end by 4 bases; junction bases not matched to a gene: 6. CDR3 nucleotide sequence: TGTGCCAGTAGTATAGGTGGAGGGGGCGTCTATGGCTACACCTTC. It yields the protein CASSIGGGGVYGYTF.

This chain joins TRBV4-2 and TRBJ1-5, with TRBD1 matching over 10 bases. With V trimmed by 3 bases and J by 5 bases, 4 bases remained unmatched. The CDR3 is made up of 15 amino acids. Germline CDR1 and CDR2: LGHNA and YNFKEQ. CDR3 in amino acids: CASSQGDRGHQPQHF. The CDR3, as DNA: TGTGCCAGCAGCCAGGGGGACAGGGGTCATCAGCCCCAGCATTTT.

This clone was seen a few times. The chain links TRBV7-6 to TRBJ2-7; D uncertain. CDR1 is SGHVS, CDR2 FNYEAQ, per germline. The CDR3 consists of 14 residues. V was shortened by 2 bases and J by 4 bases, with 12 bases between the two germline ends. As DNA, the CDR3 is TGTGCCAGCAGCTTATGGAGCGAATTTTACGAGCAGTACTTC. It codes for CASSLWSEFYEQYF.

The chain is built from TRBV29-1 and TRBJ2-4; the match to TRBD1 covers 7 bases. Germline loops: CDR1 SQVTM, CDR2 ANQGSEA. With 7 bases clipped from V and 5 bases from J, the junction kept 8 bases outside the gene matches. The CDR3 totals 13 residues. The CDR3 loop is CSARRGGENIQYF. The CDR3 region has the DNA TGCAGCGCCCGGAGAGGGGGCGAAAACATTCAGTACTTC.

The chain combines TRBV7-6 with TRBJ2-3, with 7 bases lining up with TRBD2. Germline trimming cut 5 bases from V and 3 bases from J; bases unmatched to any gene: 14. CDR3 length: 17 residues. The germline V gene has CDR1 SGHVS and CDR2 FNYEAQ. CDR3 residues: CASSLRPPSGTTDTQYF. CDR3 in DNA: TGTGCCAGCAGCCTAAGACCCCCGAGCGGGACGACAGATACGCAGTATTTT.

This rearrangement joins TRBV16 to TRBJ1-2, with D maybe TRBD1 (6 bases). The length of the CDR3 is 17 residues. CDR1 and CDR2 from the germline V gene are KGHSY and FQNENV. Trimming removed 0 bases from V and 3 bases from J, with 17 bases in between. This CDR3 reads CASSQSPNGQTYYGYTF. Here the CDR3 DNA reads TGTGCCAGCAGCCAATCCCCTAACGGACAGACATACTATGGCTACACCTTC.